The present T cell receptor beta chain was sequenced within a study of CD8 T cells in ankylosing spondylitis. This clonotype was observed a handful of times. Antigen unknown. The CDR3 contains 14 residues. Germline loops: CDR1 SGHTA, CDR2 FQGNSA. Deletions cut 3 bases from V and 3 bases from J, with 11 bases between. Points from the study as a whole: There was reportedly significant enrichment of clones that were disease-linked in matched ankylosing spondylitis synovial fluid. Existing reports had already noted some motif variants in reactive arthritis synovial fluid and blood.

It was by quantitative 5'-RACE with molecular barcodes that TCR beta libraries were made. TCRdb analysed the 5' RACE reads with MiXCR anew, one entry per CDR3 protein. The sample shows 250,000 to 400,000 distinct CDR3 sequences, under 14% of them seen only once. Sequencing was done on a sample of blood, either unsorted or a sorted T cell fraction (not recorded which). The V gene is TRBV7-2, the J gene TRBJ2-5, with D possibly being TRBD1 (5 bases). The source is a female donor with ankylosing spondylitis or in good health (not recorded which). CDR3 sequence reads: CASSFGDRKETQYF. The CDR3 coding sequence is TGTGCCAGCAGCTTCGGTGACAGAAAAGAGACCCAGTACTTC.